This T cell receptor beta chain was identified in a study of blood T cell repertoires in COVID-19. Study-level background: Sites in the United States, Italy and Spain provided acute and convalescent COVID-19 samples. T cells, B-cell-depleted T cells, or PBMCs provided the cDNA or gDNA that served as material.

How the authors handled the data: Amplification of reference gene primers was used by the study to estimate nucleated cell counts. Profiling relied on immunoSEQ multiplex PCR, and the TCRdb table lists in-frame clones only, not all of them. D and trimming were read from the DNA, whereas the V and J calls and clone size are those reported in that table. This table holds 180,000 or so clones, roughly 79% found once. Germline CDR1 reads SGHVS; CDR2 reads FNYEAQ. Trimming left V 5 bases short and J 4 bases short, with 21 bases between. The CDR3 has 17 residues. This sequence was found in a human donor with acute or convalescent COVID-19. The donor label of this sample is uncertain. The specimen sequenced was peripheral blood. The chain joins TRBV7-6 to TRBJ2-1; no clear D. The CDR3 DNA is TGTGCCAGCAGCCTAGGCAGTGGCTCGGCAGGATACAATGAGCAGTTCTTC. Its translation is CASSLGSGSAGYNEQFF.